The present TCR beta chain was sequenced within a study of T cell changes during pregnancy in multiple sclerosis. This CDR3 contains 14 residues. Germline CDR1 is SEHNR and CDR2 is FQNEAQ (reference sequence). Trimming left V 5 bases short and J 5 bases short, with 15 bases between. The table came from immunoSEQ multiplex PCR; TCRdb's copy has only in-frame clones and leaves some out. Altogether approximately 94,000 clones are present, roughly 90% being singletons, with the ten largest covering 1.9%. This receptor was obtained from a female donor with multiple sclerosis, enrolled in a pregnancy study. Sequenced material: peripheral blood, taken after pregnancy. The rearrangement uses TRBV7-9 and TRBJ1-1; D ambiguous. CDR3 DNA: TGTGCCAGCAGCCAATTGAATTCGAGGACTGAAGCTTTCTTT. Protein sequence: CASSQLNSRTEAFF.